The 6 T cell receptor beta chains reported below all come from one sample, sequenced in a study of early T cells in non-severe SARS-CoV-2 infection. One entry per CDR3 protein, called by TCRdb with MiXCR from the 5' RACE reads. The data show some 57,000 distinct CDR3 sequences, about a tenth seen once. The sequencing sample was made of whole blood. These receptors were taken from an adult who was a healthcare worker with PCR-confirmed SARS-CoV-2 infection or an uninfected control (not recorded which).

This clonotype has only a few counts. This chain joins TRBV12-3 or TRBV12-4 and TRBJ2-3; tentative D call: TRBD2 (7 bases). This CDR3 region has 15 residues. Trimming shortened V by 3 bases and J by 2 bases, and 12 bases separated the two germline ends. DNA of the CDR3: TGTGCCAGCAGTTTCGGGGGGCGGATCACAGATACGCAGTATTTT. The encoded protein is CASSFGGRITDTQYF.

This chain uses TRBV7-9 with TRBJ2-5; D unresolved. There are 15 residues in the CDR3. Germline CDR1 is SEHNR and CDR2 is FQNEAQ (reference sequence). Trimming pared 4 bases from V and 7 bases from J, leaving 19 bases between. The CDR3 is CASSSVGPDHWTQYF. The DNA of the CDR3 is TGTGCCAGCAGCTCGGTAGGGCCCGATCATTGGACCCAGTACTTC.

On this clonotype: A much more abundant neighbour one base away suggests this may be a read error. Because it lacks the conserved phenylalanine or tryptophan at the end, this CDR3 is likely a read error. The chain uses TRBV3-1 and TRBJ2-3; D unclear. Germline V gene lookup returns CDR1 LGHDT and CDR2 YNNKEL (reference sequence). The ends were cut back, 4 bases at V and 6 bases at J, with 5 bases in the middle. The CDR3 totals 11 residues. The CDR3 sequence is CASSPGDTQYS. CDR3 nucleotide sequence: TGTGCCAGCAGCCCTGGGGATACGCAGTATTCT.

This clonotype was observed many times. V gene TRBV7-8 combines with J gene TRBJ2-6; TRBD1 might be the D (6 bases). This CDR3 spans 14 amino acids. V lost 5 bases to trimming and J lost 4 bases, with 9 bases between them. CDR1 is SGHVS, CDR2 FQNEAQ, per germline. The CDR3 DNA follows: TGTGCCAGCAGCAGGGGGACCGGGGCCAACGTCCTGACTTTC. Translated, it gives CASSRGTGANVLTF.

This clonotype was observed at least ten times. This chain connects TRBV6-5 to TRBJ2-6, with D uncertain. The CDR3 length is 16 residues. Germline V gene sequence: CDR1 MNHEY, CDR2 SVGAGI. Trimming removed 3 bases at V and 0 bases at J, with 9 bases between. In DNA form, the CDR3 reads TGTGCCAGCAGTTATCAGGTCGGCTCTGGGGCCAACGTCCTGACTTTC. This encodes CASSYQVGSGANVLTF.

At least ten counts were recorded for this clonotype. The rearrangement joins TRBV20-1 to TRBJ1-1; a weak D match, TRBD1 (6 bases). The CDR3 is 16 residues long. V gave up 3 bases and J gave up 1 base, with 18 bases separating them. Germline assignment: CDR1 DFQATT and CDR2 SNEGSKA (reference sequence). CDR3 DNA: TGCAGTGCTAGCCCTCTCGGGGGGCGCAGGAACACTGAAGCTTTCTTT. Its translation is CSASPLGGRRNTEAFF.